The present entry profiles one T cell receptor beta chain with its context. What it binds is unknown. This sample was included in a study of cytomegalovirus exposure and HLA in healthy donors. 60 Vbeta and 13 Jbeta primers were used in PCR. Sequencing was performed with immunoSEQ multiplex PCR; in TCRdb, only in-frame clones are kept and a portion is missing. Among fewer than 250,000 clones listed, 70% to 90% were seen once. CDR3 length: 14 amino acids. The V end was cut by 3 bases, the J end by 4 bases, with 10 bases between. Germline CDR1 is LNHDA and CDR2 is SQIVND (reference sequence). Overall study results and limits: Across donors, sequencing depth was assumed by presence/absence analyses to be roughly uniform. Researchers catalogued roughly 170 TCR beta chains as cytomegalovirus-associated. For TCR beta chains, V- and J-gene trimming was later linked to a missense DCLRE1C variant. Later, an analysis showed that TCR beta chains associated with HLA were more clonally expanded than others that were equally common.

Sample: PBMCs. The source is a man aged 25 to 40 in good health and CMV-seronegative. The J gene is TRBJ1-5, the V gene TRBV19; D may be TRBD1 (5 bases). CDR3 nucleotide sequence: TGTGCCAGTAGTATCCTAAACAGGAATCAGCCCCAGCATTTT. Translation gives CASSILNRNQPQHF.